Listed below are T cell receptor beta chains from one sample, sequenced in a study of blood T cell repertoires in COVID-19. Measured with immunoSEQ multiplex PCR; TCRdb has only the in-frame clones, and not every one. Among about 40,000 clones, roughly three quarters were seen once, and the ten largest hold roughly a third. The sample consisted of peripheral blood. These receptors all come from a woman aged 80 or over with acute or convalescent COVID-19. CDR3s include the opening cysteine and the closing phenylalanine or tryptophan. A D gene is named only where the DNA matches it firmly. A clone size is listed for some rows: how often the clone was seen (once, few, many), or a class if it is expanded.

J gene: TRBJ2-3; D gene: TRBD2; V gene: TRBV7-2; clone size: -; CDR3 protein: CASSSEGSGDTQYF; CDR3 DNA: TGTGCCAGCAGCTCCGAGGGTAGCGGGGATACGCAGTATTTT
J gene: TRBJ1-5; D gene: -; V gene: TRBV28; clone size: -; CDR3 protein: CASNPIPTGGQPQHF; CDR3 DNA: TGTGCCAGCAACCCCATCCCCACGGGGGGACAGCCCCAGCATTTT
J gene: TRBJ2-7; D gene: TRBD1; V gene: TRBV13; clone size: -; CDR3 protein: CASSLYRTGPYEQYF; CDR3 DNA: TGTGCCAGCAGCTTGTACCGGACAGGGCCCTACGAGCAGTACTTC
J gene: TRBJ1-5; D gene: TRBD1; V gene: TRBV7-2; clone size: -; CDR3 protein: CASSQTGQYNQPQHF; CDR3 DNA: TGTGCCAGCAGCCAAACGGGACAGTACAATCAGCCCCAGCATTTT
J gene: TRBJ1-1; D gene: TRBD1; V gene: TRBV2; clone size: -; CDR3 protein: CASRDWTGRIENTEAFF; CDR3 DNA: TGTGCCAGCAGAGACTGGACAGGCCGAATCGAGAACACTGAAGCTTTCTTT
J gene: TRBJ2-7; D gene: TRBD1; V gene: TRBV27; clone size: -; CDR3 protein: CASSLSPLGQGYPYEQYF; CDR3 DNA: TGTGCCAGCAGTTTGTCCCCCCTGGGACAGGGCTATCCTTACGAGCAGTACTTC
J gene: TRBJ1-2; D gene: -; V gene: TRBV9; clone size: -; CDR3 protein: CASSTTTGPAFHGYTF; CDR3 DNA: TGTGCCAGCAGCACAACTACAGGGCCTGCCTTTCATGGCTACACCTTC
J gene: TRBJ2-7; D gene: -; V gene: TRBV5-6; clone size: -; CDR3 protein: CASRDYRSYEQYF; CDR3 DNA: TGTGCCAGCAGGGACTACCGATCCTACGAGCAGTACTTC
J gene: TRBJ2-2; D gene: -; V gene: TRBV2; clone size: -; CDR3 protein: CASSERDTTGELFF; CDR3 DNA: TGTGCCAGCAGTGAGAGGGACACTACCGGGGAGCTGTTTTTT
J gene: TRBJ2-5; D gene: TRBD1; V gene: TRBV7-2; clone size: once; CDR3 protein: CASSPGQGSETQYF; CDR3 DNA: TGTGCCAGCAGCCCTGGACAGGGGTCAGAGACCCAGTACTTC
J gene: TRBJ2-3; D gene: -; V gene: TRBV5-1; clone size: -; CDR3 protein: CASSLGQFTDTQYF; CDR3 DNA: TGCGCCAGCAGCTTGGGCCAGTTCACAGATACGCAGTATTTT
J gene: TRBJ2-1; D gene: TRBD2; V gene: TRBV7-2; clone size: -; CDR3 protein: CASSFLSGRANEQFF; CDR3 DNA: TGTGCCAGCAGCTTTCTTAGCGGGAGGGCCAATGAGCAGTTCTTC
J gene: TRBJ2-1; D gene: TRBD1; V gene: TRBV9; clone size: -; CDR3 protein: CASSGGQDQYNEQFF; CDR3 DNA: TGTGCCAGCAGCGGAGGACAGGACCAGTACAATGAGCAGTTCTTC
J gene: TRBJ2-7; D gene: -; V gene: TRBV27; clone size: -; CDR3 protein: CASSLTYVGPKEQCF; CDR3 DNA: TGTGCCAGCAGTCTAACTTATGTCGGTCCCAAGGAGCAGTGCTTC
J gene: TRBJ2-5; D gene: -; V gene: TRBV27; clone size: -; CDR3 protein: CASSLGSRAETQYF; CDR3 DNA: TGTGCCAGCAGTCTCGGGAGCAGGGCAGAGACCCAGTACTTC
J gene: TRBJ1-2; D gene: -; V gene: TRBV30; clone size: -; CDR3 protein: CAWSVNSYGYTF; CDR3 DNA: TGTGCCTGGAGTGTTAACAGTTATGGCTACACCTTC
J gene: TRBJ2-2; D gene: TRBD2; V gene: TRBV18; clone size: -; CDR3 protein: CASSPLRGRGIDTGELFF; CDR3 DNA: TGTGCCAGCTCACCACTTCGCGGGAGGGGGATAGACACCGGGGAGCTGTTTTTT
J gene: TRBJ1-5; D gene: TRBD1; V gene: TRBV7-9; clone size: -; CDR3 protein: CASSLGQGGQPQHF; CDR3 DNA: TGTGCCAGCAGCTTAGGACAGGGGGGTCAGCCCCAGCATTTT
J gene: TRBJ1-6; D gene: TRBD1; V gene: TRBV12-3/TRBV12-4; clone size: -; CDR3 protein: CASSRQGFSPLHF; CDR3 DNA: TGTGCCAGCAGTCGACAGGGTTTTTCACCCCTCCACTTT
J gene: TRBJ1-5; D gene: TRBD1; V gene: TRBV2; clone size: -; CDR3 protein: CASSPTGGSYQPQHF; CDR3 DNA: TGTGCCAGCAGTCCAACAGGGGGCAGCTATCAGCCCCAGCATTTT
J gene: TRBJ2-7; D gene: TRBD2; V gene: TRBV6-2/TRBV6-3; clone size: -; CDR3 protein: CASSYTLLAGGYEQYF; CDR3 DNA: TGTGCCAGCAGTTACACTCTCCTAGCGGGGGGCTACGAGCAGTACTTC
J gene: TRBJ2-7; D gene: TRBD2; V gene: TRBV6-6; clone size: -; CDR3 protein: CASSQLAGAYEQYF; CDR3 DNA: TGTGCCAGCAGTCAACTAGCGGGGGCATACGAGCAGTACTTC
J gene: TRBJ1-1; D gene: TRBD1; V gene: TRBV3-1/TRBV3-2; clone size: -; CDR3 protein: CASSLTRTGEAFF; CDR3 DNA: TGTGCCAGCAGCCTTACCAGGACAGGTGAAGCTTTCTTT
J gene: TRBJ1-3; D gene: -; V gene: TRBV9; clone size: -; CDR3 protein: CASSAPVGNTIYF; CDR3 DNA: TGTGCCAGCAGCGCTCCAGTAGGAAACACCATATATTTT
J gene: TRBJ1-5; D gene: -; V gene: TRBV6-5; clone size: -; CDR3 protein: CASREGGSNQPQHF; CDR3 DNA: TGTGCCAGCAGGGAGGGAGGGAGCAATCAGCCCCAGCATTTT
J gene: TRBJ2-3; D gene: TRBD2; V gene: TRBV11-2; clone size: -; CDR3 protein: CASSLAGGITDTQYF; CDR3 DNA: TGTGCCAGCAGCCTAGCGGGAGGGATCACAGATACGCAGTATTTT
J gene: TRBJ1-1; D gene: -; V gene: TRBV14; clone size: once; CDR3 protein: CASTSVTLPNTEAFF; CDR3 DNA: TGTGCCAGCACCTCAGTGACTCTCCCGAACACTGAAGCTTTCTTT
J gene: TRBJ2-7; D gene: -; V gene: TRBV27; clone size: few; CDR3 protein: CASSTLLRRRPNEQYF; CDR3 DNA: TGTGCCAGCAGTACTCTACTCCGACGGAGGCCCAACGAGCAGTACTTC
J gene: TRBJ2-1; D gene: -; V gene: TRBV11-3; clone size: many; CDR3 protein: CASSLGSGISSSYNEQFF; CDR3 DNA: TGTGCCAGCAGCTTAGGTTCAGGAATCTCGAGCTCCTACAATGAGCAGTTCTTC
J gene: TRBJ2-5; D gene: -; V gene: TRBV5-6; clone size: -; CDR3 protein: CASSESTLQETQYF; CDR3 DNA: TGTGCCAGCAGCGAGAGCACCCTACAAGAGACCCAGTACTTC
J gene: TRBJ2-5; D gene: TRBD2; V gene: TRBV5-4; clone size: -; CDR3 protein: CASTGASGREGETQYF; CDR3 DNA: TGTGCCAGCACAGGGGCTAGCGGGAGAGAGGGGGAGACCCAGTACTTC
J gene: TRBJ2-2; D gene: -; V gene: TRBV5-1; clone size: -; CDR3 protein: CASHESRSPGELFF; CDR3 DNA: TGCGCCAGCCACGAATCGAGGTCCCCCGGGGAGCTGTTTTTT
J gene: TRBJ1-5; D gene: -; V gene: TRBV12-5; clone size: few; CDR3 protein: CASGLDGGNQPQHF; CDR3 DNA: TGTGCTAGTGGTTTGGATGGGGGGAATCAGCCCCAGCATTTT
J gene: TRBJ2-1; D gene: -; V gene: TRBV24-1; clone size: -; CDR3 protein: CATSVQNEQFF; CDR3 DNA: TGTGCCACCAGTGTCCAAAATGAGCAGTTCTTC
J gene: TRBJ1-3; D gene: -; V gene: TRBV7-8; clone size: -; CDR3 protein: CASSPWGAGNTIYF; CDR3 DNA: TGTGCCAGCAGCCCTTGGGGCGCGGGAAACACCATATATTTT
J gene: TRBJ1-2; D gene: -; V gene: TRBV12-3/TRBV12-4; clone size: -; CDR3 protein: CASGLDSYGYTF; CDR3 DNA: TGTGCCAGCGGCCTCGACAGTTATGGCTACACCTTC
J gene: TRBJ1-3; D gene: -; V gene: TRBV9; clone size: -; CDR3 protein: CASSVELHGNTIYF; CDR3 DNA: TGTGCCAGCAGCGTAGAATTACATGGAAACACCATATATTTT
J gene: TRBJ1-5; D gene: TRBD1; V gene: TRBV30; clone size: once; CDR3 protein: CAWSVRGQGDNQPQHF; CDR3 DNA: TGTGCCTGGAGTGTAAGGGGCCAGGGGGACAATCAGCCCCAGCATTTT
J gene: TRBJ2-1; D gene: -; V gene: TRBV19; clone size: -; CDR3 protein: CASSIADSSYNEQFF; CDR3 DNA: TGTGCCAGTAGTATTGCGGATAGCTCCTACAATGAGCAGTTCTTC
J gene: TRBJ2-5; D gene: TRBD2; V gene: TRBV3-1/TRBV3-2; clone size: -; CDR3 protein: CASSQSAGAGETQYF; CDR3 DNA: TGTGCCAGCAGCCAGTCAGCGGGAGCGGGAGAGACCCAGTACTTC
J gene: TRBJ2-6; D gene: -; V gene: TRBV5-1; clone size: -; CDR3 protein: CASSSPGHNSGANVLTF; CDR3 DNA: TGCGCCAGCAGCTCACCGGGACATAACTCTGGGGCCAACGTCCTGACTTTC
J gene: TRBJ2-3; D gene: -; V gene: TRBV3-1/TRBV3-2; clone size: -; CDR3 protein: CASSRGSTDTQYF; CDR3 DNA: TGTGCCAGCAGCCGAGGGAGCACAGATACGCAGTATTTT
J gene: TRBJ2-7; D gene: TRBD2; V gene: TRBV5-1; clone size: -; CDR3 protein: CASSTGTSLSYEQYF; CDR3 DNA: TGCGCCAGCAGCACTGGGACTAGCCTCTCCTACGAGCAGTACTTC
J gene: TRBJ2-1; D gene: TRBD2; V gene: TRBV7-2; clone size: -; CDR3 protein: CASSRGLAGPKDYNEQFF; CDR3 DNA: TGTGCCAGCAGCCGGGGACTAGCGGGGCCGAAGGATTACAATGAGCAGTTCTTC
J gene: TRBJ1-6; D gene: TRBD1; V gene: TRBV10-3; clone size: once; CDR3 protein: CAIRGQANSPLHF; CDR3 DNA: TGTGCCATCAGGGGACAGGCGAATTCACCCCTCCACTTT
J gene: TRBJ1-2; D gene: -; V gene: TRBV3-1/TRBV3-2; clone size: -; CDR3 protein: CASSQEGVYHYGYTF; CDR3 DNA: TGTGCCAGCAGCCAAGAAGGGGTATACCACTATGGCTACACCTTC
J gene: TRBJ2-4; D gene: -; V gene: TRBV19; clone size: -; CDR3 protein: CASSIGWAQQYF; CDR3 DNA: TGTGCCAGTAGTATAGGGTGGGCCCAACAGTACTTC
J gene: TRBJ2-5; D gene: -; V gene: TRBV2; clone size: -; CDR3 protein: CASSAPQTSRAQETQYF; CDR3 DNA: TGTGCCAGCAGCGCCCCCCAAACTAGCAGAGCCCAAGAGACCCAGTACTTC
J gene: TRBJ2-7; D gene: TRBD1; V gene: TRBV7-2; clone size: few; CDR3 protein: CASSLTGPHEQYF; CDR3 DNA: TGTGCCAGCAGCTTGACAGGGCCCCACGAGCAGTACTTC
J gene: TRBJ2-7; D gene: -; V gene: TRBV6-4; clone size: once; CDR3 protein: CASSELTSGTGEEQYF; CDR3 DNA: TGTGCCAGCAGTGAGCTTACGAGCGGAACTGGCGAGGAGCAGTACTTC
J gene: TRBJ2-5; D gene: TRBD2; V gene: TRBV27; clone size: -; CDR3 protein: CASSLSWGGETQYF; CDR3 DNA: TGTGCCAGCAGTTTATCATGGGGGGGAGAGACCCAGTACTTC
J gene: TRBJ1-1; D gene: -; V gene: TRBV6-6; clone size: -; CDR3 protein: CASSYLSSEAFF; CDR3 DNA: TGTGCCAGCAGTTACCTTAGTTCTGAAGCTTTCTTT
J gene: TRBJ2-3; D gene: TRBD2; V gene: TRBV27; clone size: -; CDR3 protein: CASSLLAGSPFTDTQYF; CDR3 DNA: TGTGCCAGCAGTTTACTAGCGGGGTCACCCTTCACAGATACGCAGTATTTT
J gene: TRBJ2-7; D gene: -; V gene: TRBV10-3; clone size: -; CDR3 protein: CAISDFNEQYF; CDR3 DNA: TGTGCCATCAGTGATTTTAACGAGCAGTACTTC
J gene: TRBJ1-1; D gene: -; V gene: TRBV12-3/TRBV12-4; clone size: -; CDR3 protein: CASSSWGRAEAFF; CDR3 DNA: TGTGCCAGCAGTAGTTGGGGGAGGGCTGAAGCTTTCTTT
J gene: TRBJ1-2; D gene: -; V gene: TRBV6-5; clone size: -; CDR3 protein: CASSYTRLYGYTF; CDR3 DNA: TGTGCCAGCAGTTACACCCGACTCTATGGCTACACCTTC
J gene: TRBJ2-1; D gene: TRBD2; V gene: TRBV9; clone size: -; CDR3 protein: CASSGGLREREQFF; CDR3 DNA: TGTGCCAGCAGCGGGGGACTACGGGAAAGAGAGCAGTTCTTC